Each of the 15 T cell receptor beta chains below was sequenced from the same sample in a study of control samples from healthy donors and cancer patients. Sequenced by immunoSEQ multiplex PCR; TCRdb stores in-frame clones only, minus some. Of approximately 160,000 clones in the sample, roughly 92% were seen once. Sequenced: blood. The receptor set was obtained from a woman in her thirties in good health.

The V call is TRBV4-2, the J call TRBJ2-7; 11 bases align to TRBD2. CDR1 LGHNA and CDR2 YNFKEQ come from the germline V gene. With V trimmed by 5 bases and J by 2 bases, 8 bases remained unmatched. The CDR3 is 16 residues long. The CDR3 DNA reads as TGTGCCAGCAGCGGGGCAGATAGCGGGAGGGCCTACGAGCAGTACTTC. It codes for CASSGADSGRAYEQYF.

This clone was observed a single time. This rearrangement joins TRBV7-9 to TRBJ2-1, with 8 bases matching TRBD2. Germline-derived CDR1 and CDR2 are SEHNR and FQNEAQ (reference sequence). The CDR3 spans 18 residues. V was pared by 7 bases and J by 7 bases, with 21 bases of the junction left unmatched. The CDR3 DNA reads TGTGCCAGCACCCCCCTTGTCGTCTCTAGCGGGTTTAAAAATGAGCAGTTCTTC. Residues: CASTPLVVSSGFKNEQFF.

V and J are TRBV9 and TRBJ2-7, with 9 nucleotides matching TRBD2. The CDR3 is 15 amino acids. From germline, CDR1 is SGDLS and CDR2 YYNGEE. V was pared by 2 bases and J by 3 bases, with 6 bases of the junction left unmatched. In nucleotides, the CDR3 is TGTGCCAGCAGCGTGGGTAGCGGGAGCTTCTACGAGCAGTACTTC. Encoded protein: CASSVGSGSFYEQYF. The full variable domain, completed using reference TRBV9 and TRBJ2-7, is DSGVTQTPKHLITATGQRVTLRCSPRSGDLSVYWYQQSLDQGLQFLIQYYNGEERAKGNILERFSAQQFPDLHSELNLSSLELGDSALYFCASSVGSGSFYEQYFGPGTRLTVT.

The chain combines TRBV7-2 with TRBJ1-1; D remains unclear. Trimming pared 7 bases from V and 1 base from J, leaving 1 base between. This CDR3 has 10 amino acids. In germline, CDR1 is SGHTA, CDR2 FQGNSA. The CDR3 coding sequence is TGTGCCAGCACGAACACTGAAGCTTTCTTT. It translates to CASTNTEAFF.

This chain links TRBV2 with TRBJ2-3; 14 nucleotides agree with TRBD2. The germline V gene has CDR1 SNHLY and CDR2 FYNNEI. CDR3 length: 16 residues. Germline trimming cut 9 bases from V and 2 bases from J; bases unmatched to any gene: 7. In nucleotides, the CDR3 is TGTGCCAGAGAGGGACTAGCGGGAGTAAACACAGATACGCAGTATTTT. Its translation is CAREGLAGVNTDTQYF.

The rearrangement joins TRBV14 to TRBJ1-2; D unresolved. CDR1 and CDR2 from the germline V gene are SGHDN and FVKESK. The CDR3 runs 12 residues. Trimming removed 5 bases from V and 4 bases from J, with 8 bases in between. The chain's CDR3 is CASSEVPYGYTF. CDR3 DNA sequence: TGTGCCAGCAGCGAAGTACCCTATGGCTACACCTTC.

This chain uses TRBV5-1 with TRBJ2-5, with 10 bases aligning to TRBD2. With V trimmed by 0 bases and J by 5 bases, 16 bases remained unmatched. The CDR3 is 19 residues long. In germline, CDR1 is SGHRS, CDR2 YFSETQ. The CDR3 sequence: CASSLGRPFGRAGGETQYF. The CDR3 region has the DNA TGCGCCAGCAGCTTGGGACGGCCGTTCGGTCGAGCGGGAGGGGAGACCCAGTACTTC.

The gene calls are TRBV18 and TRBJ1-3; 11 nucleotides line up with TRBD1. Germline V gene data show CDR1 as KGHSH and CDR2 as LQKENI. V dropped 2 bases and J dropped 5; count of bases not matched to a gene: 2. The CDR3 runs 15 residues. For the CDR3, the DNA is TGTGCCAGCTCACCAGGGACAGGGGGTCGAAACACCATATATTTT. Encoded protein: CASSPGTGGRNTIYF.

This clone showed up just a few times. V usage is TRBV27 and J usage is TRBJ2-7; D remains ambiguous. The CDR3 totals 15 residues. The V and J ends lost 2 bases and 5 bases respectively, with 16 bases between them. Germline CDR1 reads MNHEY; CDR2 reads SMNVEV (reference sequence). CDR3 nucleotide sequence: TGTGCCAGCAGTTTAGAGTGGTCTATTATCGACGAGCAGTACTTC. Its protein is CASSLEWSIIDEQYF.

The chain joins TRBV11-2 to TRBJ1-6; no clear D. V was trimmed by 3 bases and J by 2 bases, leaving 5 bases between them. The germline V gene encodes CDR1 SGHAT and CDR2 FQNNGV. CDR3 length equals 14 residues. CDR3 sequence: CASSLGPYNSPLHF. CDR3 coding DNA: TGTGCCAGCAGCTTGGGCCCCTATAATTCACCCCTCCACTTT.

The chain recombines TRBV28 with TRBJ2-3, with 7 bases identical to TRBD1. With V trimmed by 3 bases and J by 2 bases, 5 bases remained unmatched. Looked up from germline, CDR1 is MDHEN and CDR2 is SYDVKM. This CDR3 comprises 15 residues. DNA of the CDR3: TGTGCCAGCAGTTTTCTAAGGGGGCTCACAGATACGCAGTATTTT. This translates into CASSFLRGLTDTQYF.

The genes are TRBV2 and TRBJ1-4, with 8 positions matching TRBD1. Trimming at V came to 3 bases and at J to 4 bases, leaving 4 bases not matched to a gene. The V gene's germline CDR1 is SNHLY and CDR2 FYNNEI. This CDR3 is 15 amino acids long. The chain's CDR3 is CASSDGGQVNEKLFF. The CDR3 DNA reads TGTGCCAGCAGTGATGGGGGACAGGTTAATGAAAAACTGTTTTTT.

The chain carries TRBV6-5 and TRBJ1-1, with D possibly matching TRBD1 (6 bases). V lost 5 bases and J lost 2, with 15 bases in between. Per the germline V gene, CDR1 is MNHEY and CDR2 is SVGAGI. The CDR3 covers 15 residues. The CDR3 here is CASSIQGLGNTEAFF. The CDR3 DNA sequence: TGTGCCAGCAGTATACAGGGACTCGGAAACACTGAAGCTTTCTTT.

The chain joins TRBV7-9 to TRBJ1-1; D perhaps matches TRBD1 (6 bases). CDR1 SEHNR and CDR2 FQNEAQ come from the germline V gene (reference sequence). This CDR3 contains 14 residues. Trimming took 6 bases from V and 6 from J, leaving 17 bases between them. The CDR3 DNA sequence: TGTGCCAGCAGGAGGGAGGGGGGGGCGCCTGAAGCTTTCTTT. Translating gives CASRREGGAPEAFF. The full variable domain, in which reference TRBV7-9 and TRBJ1-1 provide the parts outside the CDR3, is DTGVSQNPRHKITKRGQNVTFRCDPISEHNRLYWYRQTLGQGPEFLTYFQNEAQLEKSRLLSDRFSAERPKGSFSTLEIQRTEQGDSAMYLCASRREGGAPEAFFGQGTRLTVV.

V is TRBV6-2 or TRBV6-3 and J is TRBJ2-7; D possibly corresponds to TRBD2 (6 bases). The CDR3 is 16 residues long. Looked up from germline, CDR1 is MNHEY and CDR2 is SVGEGT. Trimming cost V 2 bases and J 6 bases, with 20 bases left between them. CDR3 nucleotide sequence: TGTGCCAGCAGTTACCTAGCGACCCAGGGAACGACCGAGCAGTACTTC. Encoded protein: CASSYLATQGTTEQYF.